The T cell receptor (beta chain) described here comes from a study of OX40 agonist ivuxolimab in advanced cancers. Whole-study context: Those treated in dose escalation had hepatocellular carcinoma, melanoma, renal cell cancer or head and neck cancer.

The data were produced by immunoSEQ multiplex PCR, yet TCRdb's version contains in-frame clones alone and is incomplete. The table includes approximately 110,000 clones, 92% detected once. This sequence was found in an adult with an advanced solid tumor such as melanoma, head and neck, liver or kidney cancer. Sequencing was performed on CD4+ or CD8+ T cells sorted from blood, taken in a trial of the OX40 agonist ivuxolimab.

Here the CDR3 reads CASSLFAGHEKLFF. The CDR3 bases are TGTGCCAGCAGTTTATTCGCAGGGCATGAAAAACTGTTTTTT. This chain uses TRBV28 with TRBJ1-4; tentative D call: TRBD1 (5 bases). Germline values: CDR1 MDHEN, CDR2 SYDVKM. V was cut by 1 base and J by 6 bases, with 9 bases left in between. The CDR3 length is 14 residues.